These T cell receptor beta chains were read from a single sample in a study of T cell responses to AZD1222 COVID-19 vaccine. Profiled with immunoSEQ multiplex PCR; TCRdb holds only in-frame clones, not every one. The sample holds some 120,000 clones, approximately 90% seen once. Sequenced here: peripheral blood, sampled on day 0 of MenACWY control vaccination. All receptors derive from an adult in good health. The CDR3 runs from the conserved cysteine through the conserved F or W. Each record gives: CDR3 DNA, CDR3 protein, V gene, clone size, J gene, D gene. The D gene is left open where the match is weak. Only part of the rows carry a size: once, few, many, or a class if the clone is expanded.

cdr3_nt: TGTGCCAGTAGGTGGGGGACTAGCCCATACAATGAGCAGTTCTTC; cdr3_aa: CASRWGTSPYNEQFF; v_call: TRBV19; clone_size: -; j_call: TRBJ2-1; d_call: TRBD2
cdr3_nt: TGTGCCAGCAGCTTAGGGACTCAGGGTGGCTACACCTTC; cdr3_aa: CASSLGTQGGYTF; v_call: TRBV7-9; clone_size: once; j_call: TRBJ1-2; d_call: -
cdr3_nt: TGTGCCAGCAGCCTTGGACAGGGGTATCAGCCCCAGCATTTT; cdr3_aa: CASSLGQGYQPQHF; v_call: TRBV7-9; clone_size: -; j_call: TRBJ1-5; d_call: TRBD1
cdr3_nt: TGCGCCAGCAGCTGGACAACAACTAATGAAAAACTGTTTTTT; cdr3_aa: CASSWTTTNEKLFF; v_call: TRBV5-1; clone_size: -; j_call: TRBJ1-4; d_call: -
cdr3_nt: TGTGCCAGCAGCCCCGGGACTAGCGGGAGACCTAACACAGATACGCAGTATTTT; cdr3_aa: CASSPGTSGRPNTDTQYF; v_call: TRBV6-2/TRBV6-3; clone_size: -; j_call: TRBJ2-3; d_call: TRBD2
cdr3_nt: TGTGCCAGCAGTTTAATCACAGGCGAGCAGTACTTC; cdr3_aa: CASSLITGEQYF; v_call: TRBV12-3/TRBV12-4; clone_size: -; j_call: TRBJ2-7; d_call: -
cdr3_nt: TGTGCCAGCAGCTTAGTTTCGGGGCCCGGGGAGCTGTTTTTT; cdr3_aa: CASSLVSGPGELFF; v_call: TRBV11-3; clone_size: -; j_call: TRBJ2-2; d_call: -
cdr3_nt: TGTGCCAGCAGCTTGACTGGGCAGGGGGGCGAGCAGTACTTC; cdr3_aa: CASSLTGQGGEQYF; v_call: TRBV5-4; clone_size: -; j_call: TRBJ2-7; d_call: -
cdr3_nt: TGTGCCAGTACAGGGGCCATGGGGAGCATCTACGAGCAGTACTTC; cdr3_aa: CASTGAMGSIYEQYF; v_call: TRBV19; clone_size: -; j_call: TRBJ2-7; d_call: -
cdr3_nt: TGTGCCATTACGGACTACCCCCCACCCTACGAGCAGTACTTC; cdr3_aa: CAITDYPPPYEQYF; v_call: TRBV6-5; clone_size: -; j_call: TRBJ2-7; d_call: -
cdr3_nt: TGCGCCAGCAGCCAAGAAGGCAGTTCCCACTCTGGGGCCAACGTCCTGACTTTC; cdr3_aa: CASSQEGSSHSGANVLTF; v_call: TRBV4-3; clone_size: -; j_call: TRBJ2-6; d_call: -
cdr3_nt: TGTGCCAGTAGTATGGACACCGGGACAGTCGGGGAGCTGTTTTTT; cdr3_aa: CASSMDTGTVGELFF; v_call: TRBV19; clone_size: -; j_call: TRBJ2-2; d_call: TRBD1
cdr3_nt: TGTGCCAGTAGTATTAGGGACAGGGACTACGAGCAGTACTTC; cdr3_aa: CASSIRDRDYEQYF; v_call: TRBV19; clone_size: -; j_call: TRBJ2-7; d_call: TRBD1
cdr3_nt: TGTGCCAGCAGCTTACTTACGGGAATCGCGAACACCGGGGAGCTGTTTTTT; cdr3_aa: CASSLLTGIANTGELFF; v_call: TRBV7-3; clone_size: -; j_call: TRBJ2-2; d_call: -
cdr3_nt: TGTGCCAGCAGCCTTATGGAGACCCAGTACTTC; cdr3_aa: CASSLMETQYF; v_call: TRBV13; clone_size: -; j_call: TRBJ2-5; d_call: -
cdr3_nt: TGTGCCAGCAGTTACTCGACCCTTAACACTGAAGCTTTCTTT; cdr3_aa: CASSYSTLNTEAFF; v_call: TRBV6-5; clone_size: -; j_call: TRBJ1-1; d_call: -
cdr3_nt: TGTGCCAGTAGTATACAACAGCAAGCCGGCAATCAGCCCCAGCATTTT; cdr3_aa: CASSIQQQAGNQPQHF; v_call: TRBV19; clone_size: -; j_call: TRBJ1-5; d_call: -
cdr3_nt: TGTGCCAGCAGACTGGGGGCGTCTAACTATGGCTACACCTTC; cdr3_aa: CASRLGASNYGYTF; v_call: TRBV28; clone_size: -; j_call: TRBJ1-2; d_call: -
cdr3_nt: TGTGCCAGCAGCAGGGGGACCGGAAACTACGAGCAGTACTTC; cdr3_aa: CASSRGTGNYEQYF; v_call: TRBV5-4; clone_size: -; j_call: TRBJ2-7; d_call: -
cdr3_nt: TGTGCCAGCAGCTTAGTGGCACAGACTTACGAGCAGTACTTC; cdr3_aa: CASSLVAQTYEQYF; v_call: TRBV7-2; clone_size: -; j_call: TRBJ2-7; d_call: -
cdr3_nt: TGTGCCAGCAGTCGGACAGGGAACTATGGCTACACCTTC; cdr3_aa: CASSRTGNYGYTF; v_call: TRBV6-5; clone_size: -; j_call: TRBJ1-2; d_call: TRBD1
cdr3_nt: TGTGCCAGCAGTTCCTTCGGCAGAACCTACGAGCAGTACTTC; cdr3_aa: CASSSFGRTYEQYF; v_call: TRBV27; clone_size: -; j_call: TRBJ2-7; d_call: -
cdr3_nt: TGTGCCAGCAGTACCGGGACGTACGAGCAGTACTTC; cdr3_aa: CASSTGTYEQYF; v_call: TRBV12-3/TRBV12-4; clone_size: -; j_call: TRBJ2-7; d_call: -
cdr3_nt: TGTGCCAGCAGTTTATCGCCAAGCCGGACAATTAATAACTCCTATAATTCACCCCTCCACTTT; cdr3_aa: CASSLSPSRTINNSYNSPLHF; v_call: TRBV27; clone_size: -; j_call: TRBJ1-6; d_call: -
cdr3_nt: TGCAGCTCTAAGGGTCTAGCGGGAGGGCCTTCCAGCGATGAGCAGTTCTTC; cdr3_aa: CSSKGLAGGPSSDEQFF; v_call: TRBV29-1; clone_size: -; j_call: TRBJ2-1; d_call: TRBD2
cdr3_nt: TGCGCCAGCAGCGAACCACAGGGGGACTCCTACAATGAGCAGTTCTTC; cdr3_aa: CASSEPQGDSYNEQFF; v_call: TRBV5-1; clone_size: -; j_call: TRBJ2-1; d_call: TRBD1
cdr3_nt: TGTGCCAGCAGCCAAGGGGTCCAGTACGAGCAGTACTTC; cdr3_aa: CASSQGVQYEQYF; v_call: TRBV7-2; clone_size: -; j_call: TRBJ2-7; d_call: -
cdr3_nt: TGTGCCAGCTCACCGCCCTCGACAGGGAGCGAGCAGTACTTC; cdr3_aa: CASSPPSTGSEQYF; v_call: TRBV18; clone_size: few; j_call: TRBJ2-7; d_call: TRBD1
cdr3_nt: TGCGCCAGCAGCTCCCAGGGGTATTTCACAGATACGCAGTATTTT; cdr3_aa: CASSSQGYFTDTQYF; v_call: TRBV5-1; clone_size: once; j_call: TRBJ2-3; d_call: -
cdr3_nt: TGTGCCAGCAGCGTAGTTGCAGCGGGTGAGCAGTTCTTC; cdr3_aa: CASSVVAAGEQFF; v_call: TRBV9; clone_size: -; j_call: TRBJ2-1; d_call: -
cdr3_nt: TGTGCCAGCAGCCCAAGAGGCGGGGGGAACACCGGGGAGCTGTTTTTT; cdr3_aa: CASSPRGGGNTGELFF; v_call: TRBV3-1/TRBV3-2; clone_size: -; j_call: TRBJ2-2; d_call: TRBD2
cdr3_nt: TGTGCCAGTAAATTAGAATCTAACTATGGCTACACCTTC; cdr3_aa: CASKLESNYGYTF; v_call: TRBV6-5; clone_size: -; j_call: TRBJ1-2; d_call: -
cdr3_nt: TGTGCCAGCAGTTCCATCCACAATGAGCAGTTCTTC; cdr3_aa: CASSSIHNEQFF; v_call: TRBV12-3/TRBV12-4; clone_size: -; j_call: TRBJ2-1; d_call: -
cdr3_nt: TGCGCCAGCAGCCAAACGCCTGGGCCCCCGGCTCGGTTCTTC; cdr3_aa: CASSQTPGPPARFF; v_call: TRBV4-3; clone_size: -; j_call: TRBJ2-1; d_call: -
cdr3_nt: TGTGCCAGCAGCGTAGGGACTAGGCCTTGGGAGCAGTTCTTC; cdr3_aa: CASSVGTRPWEQFF; v_call: TRBV9; clone_size: -; j_call: TRBJ2-1; d_call: TRBD2
cdr3_nt: TGTGCCAGCAGTGACCTGGCCGGGGCCAACGTCCTGACTTTC; cdr3_aa: CASSDLAGANVLTF; v_call: TRBV6-4; clone_size: -; j_call: TRBJ2-6; d_call: -
cdr3_nt: TGTGCCAGCAGTTTGGGGGCTGGCTACACCTTC; cdr3_aa: CASSLGAGYTF; v_call: TRBV12-3/TRBV12-4; clone_size: few; j_call: TRBJ1-2; d_call: -
cdr3_nt: TGTGCCAGCAGCCGGAGAACCGGCACTGAAGCTTTCTTT; cdr3_aa: CASSRRTGTEAFF; v_call: TRBV3-1/TRBV3-2; clone_size: once; j_call: TRBJ1-1; d_call: -
cdr3_nt: TGTGCCGCCCGTATTGGGGGGCTCGACACTGAAGCTTTCTTT; cdr3_aa: CAARIGGLDTEAFF; v_call: TRBV24-1; clone_size: -; j_call: TRBJ1-1; d_call: -
cdr3_nt: TGTGCCACCAGTGATCCGGGACTAGTCACAGATACGCAGTATTTT; cdr3_aa: CATSDPGLVTDTQYF; v_call: TRBV24-1; clone_size: few; j_call: TRBJ2-3; d_call: TRBD2
cdr3_nt: TGTGCCAGTTTACAGGACCTTGTAAATTCACCCCTCCACTTT; cdr3_aa: CASLQDLVNSPLHF; v_call: TRBV2; clone_size: once; j_call: TRBJ1-6; d_call: -
cdr3_nt: TGTGCCAGCAGTAAACTCAGGGGAATTAATAGCAATCAGCCCCAGCATTTT; cdr3_aa: CASSKLRGINSNQPQHF; v_call: TRBV2; clone_size: -; j_call: TRBJ1-5; d_call: -
cdr3_nt: TGCGCCAGCAGTGGTCCCCTTACTAGCGGGAGCTTTTCAGATACGCAGTATTTT; cdr3_aa: CASSGPLTSGSFSDTQYF; v_call: TRBV10-1; clone_size: -; j_call: TRBJ2-3; d_call: TRBD2
cdr3_nt: TGTGCCACCAGCAGACCATCGGGACAGGCCGGCTCCCAGTACTTC; cdr3_aa: CATSRPSGQAGSQYF; v_call: TRBV15; clone_size: -; j_call: TRBJ2-5; d_call: TRBD1
cdr3_nt: TGTGCCAGTATTTCAGGAGCCACTGAAGCTTTCTTT; cdr3_aa: CASISGATEAFF; v_call: TRBV19; clone_size: -; j_call: TRBJ1-1; d_call: -
cdr3_nt: TGTGCCAGCAGCTTCCAAGCGGGCACAGATACGCAGTATTTT; cdr3_aa: CASSFQAGTDTQYF; v_call: TRBV11-1; clone_size: once; j_call: TRBJ2-3; d_call: -
cdr3_nt: TGTGCCAGCAGCTCAGACAGGGGCGGGGGGAATGAGCAGTTCTTC; cdr3_aa: CASSSDRGGGNEQFF; v_call: TRBV7-9; clone_size: -; j_call: TRBJ2-1; d_call: -
cdr3_nt: TGTGCCATCAGTGCCCGCGAGGGAGACAGGGGACCCACTAACTATGGCTACACCTTC; cdr3_aa: CAISAREGDRGPTNYGYTF; v_call: TRBV10-3; clone_size: -; j_call: TRBJ1-2; d_call: TRBD1
cdr3_nt: TGTGCCAGCAGGGGGGAGAGGAACACTGAAGCTTTCTTT; cdr3_aa: CASRGERNTEAFF; v_call: TRBV11-1; clone_size: -; j_call: TRBJ1-1; d_call: -
cdr3_nt: TGTGCCAGCAGCAAGGCGCAGGGCTACGAGCAGTACTTC; cdr3_aa: CASSKAQGYEQYF; v_call: TRBV9; clone_size: -; j_call: TRBJ2-7; d_call: -
cdr3_nt: TGTGCCAGCAGTTTGGGGATAGTAGATACGCAGTATTTT; cdr3_aa: CASSLGIVDTQYF; v_call: TRBV6-2/TRBV6-3; clone_size: once; j_call: TRBJ2-3; d_call: -
cdr3_nt: TGTGCCATCCGGCCCTCTAGCGGGAGAGGGGCCAATGAGCAGTTCTTC; cdr3_aa: CAIRPSSGRGANEQFF; v_call: TRBV10-3; clone_size: -; j_call: TRBJ2-1; d_call: TRBD2
cdr3_nt: TGTGCCAGCAGTCCCTCGGGGGGAATAACGCAGTATTTT; cdr3_aa: CASSPSGGITQYF; v_call: TRBV6-5; clone_size: -; j_call: TRBJ2-3; d_call: TRBD2